Described below is a single TCR beta chain sequence and its context. The sample holds one count of this clone. What this receptor recognizes is not known. Per-base qualities were not stored, and no clone one base away is much larger. For sequencing of the TCRbeta CDR3 region, genomic DNA was extracted from the sorted cells. The immunoSEQ Assay was used for sequencing of TCRbeta CDR3 regions. TCRdb's version of the immuneACCESS table is confined to in-frame rearrangements and falls short of the full clone set. An unresolved V gene accounts for under half of the shortfall where checked; the remainder is of unknown origin. The sample contains 55,000 to 65,000 clones, approximately 90% of them found a single time. The leading ten clones occupy 0.35% of the sample. At the junction V is shortened by 2 bases and J by 8 bases; bases outside the gene matches: 5. Via the germline V gene, CDR1 is MNHEY and CDR2 SVGAGI. The CDR3, cysteine through phenylalanine, is 14 amino acids long. CDR3 DNA is the only sequence kept; it has 42 bases, read in frame from the first base.

This sample was included in a study of OX40 agonist ivuxolimab in advanced cancers. With respect to the entire study: The costimulatory receptor OX40 (CD134) was targeted by ivuxolimab, a fully human IgG2 agonistic monoclonal antibody. Intravenous ivuxolimab was administered to patients every 2 weeks at six dose levels: 0.01, 0.1, 0.3, 1.5, 3 and 10 mg/kg. Among the approximately 50 dose-escalation patients, about 20 had hepatocellular carcinoma, 15 melanoma, 9 renal cell carcinoma and 9 head and neck cancer. The dose-escalation cohort was roughly 80% male with a mean age of roughly 62 years, ranging from roughly 20 to 80. Prior anti-PD-1, anti-PD-L1 or anti-CTLA-4 therapy was permitted, and checkpoint inhibitors had been received by around 39% of dose-escalation patients. Partial responses occurred in three dose-escalation patients, of whom one had hepatocellular carcinoma and two had cutaneous melanoma. Peripheral TCRbeta sequencing was intended to test whether TCR sequence diversity was altered and clonal T-cell expansion was caused by ivuxolimab. The paper describes the monotherapy dose-escalation part (N of about 47 patients) of the phase I trial of ivuxolimab. Study-wide findings and limitations: After ivuxolimab, CD8+ T cells had more expanded clones than CD4+ T cells on average. Low levels of normalized T-cell clonal expansion were also seen in some patients who did not respond. The antigen specificity of the peripheral T cells that underwent clonal expansion was not determined. At doses of 0.1 to 3.0 mg/kg, clonal expansion of both CD4+ and CD8+ blood T cells was observed from baseline to week 6. Partial responders in the 0.1-3.0 mg/kg groups had among the lowest normalized peripheral clonal expansion, especially among CD8+ T cells.

Patients with a history of autoimmune disease or receiving systemic immunosuppression were excluded from the trial. Peripheral blood for TCR sequencing was collected from all dose cohorts at baseline, on cycle 4 day 1, and on cycle 7 day 1. The samples were taken from a phase I, first-in-human, multicenter, open-label dose-escalation trial of ivuxolimab. Adults with locally advanced or metastatic head and neck squamous cell, hepatocellular, melanoma or renal cell carcinoma were enrolled in the trial. Before TCR sequencing, CD4+ T cells and CD8+ T cells were sorted from peripheral blood as separate populations.

The rearrangement joined TRBV6-5 to TRBJ2-2; TRBD1 lines up with 7 middle nucleotides. The sequencing here drew on CD4+ or CD8+ T cells sorted from blood, taken in a trial of the OX40 agonist ivuxolimab. The sequence was obtained from an adult with an advanced solid tumor such as melanoma, head and neck, liver or kidney cancer. The DNA sequence follows: TGTGCCAGCAGTTACCGGGGACAGCTGGGGGAGCTGTTTTTT. Protein translation: CASSYRGQLGELFF.